The clone carrying this TCR beta chain was seen once. Its antigen is unidentified. This sample is drawn from a study of Ad26.COV2.S vaccination and SARS-CoV-2 variants. Study-wide context: Ad26.COV2.S, an intramuscular injection, was given once or twice 56 days apart. Study-wide results and caveats: A substantial breadth of spike-specific CD8+ and CD4+ T cell responses after vaccination has been reported. People given the vaccine had a wider spike-specific TCR breadth than placebo recipients did.

The V and J ends lost 2 bases and 8 bases respectively, with 7 bases between them. Germline values: CDR1 SEHNR, CDR2 FQNEAQ (reference sequence). The CDR3 totals 12 residues. Clones were sequenced by immunoSEQ multiplex PCR, and TCRdb holds only the in-frame ones, with some missing. This table has approximately 350,000 clones, under 90% appearing once. The treatment denotes: some 20 received Ad26.COV2.S at low or high dose, single or two shots; roughly five received placebo; per-sample allocation not given. Collection of the samples took place on day 63 after the first injection of vaccine or placebo.

The chain uses TRBV7-9 and TRBJ2-1; D is undetermined. Specimen: peripheral blood, collected in a trial of Ad26.COV2.S vaccine versus placebo. The receptor was derived from a person aged 18 to 59 who received the Ad26.COV2.S COVID-19 vaccine or a placebo. CDR3 loop: CASSLYGDEQFF. The CDR3 region has the DNA TGTGCCAGCAGCTTATATGGGGATGAGCAGTTCTTC.